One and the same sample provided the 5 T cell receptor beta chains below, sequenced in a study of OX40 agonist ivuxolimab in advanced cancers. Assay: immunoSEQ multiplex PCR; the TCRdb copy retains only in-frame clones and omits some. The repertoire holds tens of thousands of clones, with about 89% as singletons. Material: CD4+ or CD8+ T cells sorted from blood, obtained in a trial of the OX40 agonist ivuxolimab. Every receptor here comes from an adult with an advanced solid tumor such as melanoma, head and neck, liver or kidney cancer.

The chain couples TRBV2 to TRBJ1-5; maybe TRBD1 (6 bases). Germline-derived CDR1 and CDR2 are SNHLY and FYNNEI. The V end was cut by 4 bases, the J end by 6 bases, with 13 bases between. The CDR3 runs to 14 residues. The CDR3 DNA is TGTGCCAGCAGTGGCGACAGGAAGGTTCAGCCCCAGCATTTT. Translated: CASSGDRKVQPQHF.

DNA for the CDR3: TGTGCCAGCAGCCTATGGACAGAGGACTACGAGCAGTACTTC. Protein product: CASSLWTEDYEQYF. V usage is TRBV7-4 and J usage is TRBJ2-7, with D tentatively TRBD1 (6 bases). Germline V gene lookup returns CDR1 SGHVT and CDR2 SQSDAQ. The CDR3 runs 14 residues. The V gene lost 5 bases and the J gene lost 3 bases, with 14 bases spanning the gap. The full variable domain, rest sourced from reference TRBV7-4 and TRBJ2-7, is GAGVSQSPRYKVAKRGRDVALRCDSISGHVTLYWYRQTLGQGSEVLTYSQSDAQRDKSGRPSGRFSAERPERSVSTLKIQRTEQGDSAVYLCASSLWTEDYEQYFGPGTRLTVT.

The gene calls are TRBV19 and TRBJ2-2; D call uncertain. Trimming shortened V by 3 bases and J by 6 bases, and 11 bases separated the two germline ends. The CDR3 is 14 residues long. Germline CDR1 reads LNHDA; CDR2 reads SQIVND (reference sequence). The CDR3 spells CASSIVGVPGELFF. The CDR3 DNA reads TGTGCCAGTAGTATCGTTGGTGTGCCCGGGGAGCTGTTTTTT.

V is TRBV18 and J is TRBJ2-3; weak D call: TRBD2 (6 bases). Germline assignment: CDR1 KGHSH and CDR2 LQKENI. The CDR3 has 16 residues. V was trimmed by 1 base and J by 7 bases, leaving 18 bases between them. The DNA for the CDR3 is TGTGCCAGCTCACCACGTCCACCTCGGGGGACCCATACGCAGTATTTT. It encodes CASSPRPPRGTHTQYF.

The CDR3, as DNA: TGTGCCAGCAGCTTGGCTACAGGGGGCATAGCAAACACCATATATTTT. Translated: CASSLATGGIANTIYF. The chain uses TRBV5-4 and TRBJ1-3, with 9 bases fitting TRBD1. Germline V gene sequence: CDR1 SGHNT, CDR2 YYREEE (reference sequence). J lost 6 bases, V lost 0 bases, and 7 bases had no gene match. The CDR3 totals 16 residues.